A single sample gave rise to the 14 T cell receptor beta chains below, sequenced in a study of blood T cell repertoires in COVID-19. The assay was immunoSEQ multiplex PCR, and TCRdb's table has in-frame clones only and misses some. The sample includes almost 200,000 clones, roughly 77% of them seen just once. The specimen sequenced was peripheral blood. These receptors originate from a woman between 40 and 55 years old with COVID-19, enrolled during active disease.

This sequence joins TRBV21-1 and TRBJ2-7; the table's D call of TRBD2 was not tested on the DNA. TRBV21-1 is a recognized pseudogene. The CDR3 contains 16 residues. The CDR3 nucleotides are TGTGCCAGCAGCAGCCCTAGCGGAACCGATCCCTACGAGCAGTACTTC. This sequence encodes CASSSPSGTDPYEQYF.

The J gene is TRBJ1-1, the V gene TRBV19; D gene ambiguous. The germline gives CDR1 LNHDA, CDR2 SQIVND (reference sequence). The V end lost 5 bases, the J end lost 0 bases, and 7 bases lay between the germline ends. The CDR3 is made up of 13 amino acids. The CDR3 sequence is CASSSGLNTEAFF. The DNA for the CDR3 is TGTGCCAGTAGTTCGGGATTGAACACTGAAGCTTTCTTT. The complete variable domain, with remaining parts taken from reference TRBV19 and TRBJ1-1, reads DGGITQSPKYLFRKEGQNVTLSCEQNLNHDAMYWYRQDPGQGLRLIYYSQIVNDFQKGDIAEGYSVSREKKESFPLTVTSAQKNPTAFYLCASSSGLNTEAFFGQGTRLTVV.

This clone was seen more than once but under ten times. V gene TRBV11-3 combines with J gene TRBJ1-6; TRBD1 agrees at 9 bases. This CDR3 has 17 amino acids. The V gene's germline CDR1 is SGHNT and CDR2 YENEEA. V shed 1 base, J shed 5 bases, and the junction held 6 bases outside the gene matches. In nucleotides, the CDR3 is TGTGCCAGCAGCTTAGGGGGGGACAGGGCGGATAATTCACCCCTCCACTTT. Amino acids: CASSLGGDRADNSPLHF.

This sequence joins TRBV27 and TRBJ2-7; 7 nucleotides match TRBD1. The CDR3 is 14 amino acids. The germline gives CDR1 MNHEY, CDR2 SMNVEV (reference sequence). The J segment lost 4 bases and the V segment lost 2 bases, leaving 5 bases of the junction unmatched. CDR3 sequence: CASSLRGRRYEQYF. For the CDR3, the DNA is TGTGCCAGCAGTTTAAGGGGGCGCCGATACGAGCAGTACTTC.

The CDR3 DNA follows: TGTGCCAGCAGCCCTCCGGGTAGCTCGGACAATGAGCAGTTCTTC. Translation: CASSPPGSSDNEQFF. The J gene is TRBJ2-1, the V gene TRBV7-4; D ambiguous. In germline, CDR1 is SGHVT, CDR2 SQSDAQ. This CDR3 is 15 amino acids long. V was trimmed by 5 bases and J by 5 bases, leaving 16 bases between them.

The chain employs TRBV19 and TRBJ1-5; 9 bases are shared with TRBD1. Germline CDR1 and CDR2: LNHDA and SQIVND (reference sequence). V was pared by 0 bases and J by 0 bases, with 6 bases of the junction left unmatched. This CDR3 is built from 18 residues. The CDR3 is CASSIEGGTGNSNQPQHF. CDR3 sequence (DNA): TGTGCCAGTAGTATAGAAGGGGGGACAGGGAATAGCAATCAGCCCCAGCATTTT.

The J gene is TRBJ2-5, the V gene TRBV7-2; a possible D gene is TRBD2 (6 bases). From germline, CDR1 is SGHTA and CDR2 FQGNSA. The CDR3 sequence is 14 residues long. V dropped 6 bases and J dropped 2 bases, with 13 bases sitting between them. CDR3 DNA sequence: TGTGCCAGCAGTCCCCGGGGGTGGCAAGAGACCCAGTACTTC. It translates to CASSPRGWQETQYF.

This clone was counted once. CDR3: CASSLEGEGNTIYF. In DNA form, the CDR3 reads TGCGCCAGCAGCTTGGAAGGGGAAGGAAACACCATATATTTT. The rearrangement joins TRBV5-1 to TRBJ1-3, with D maybe TRBD1 (5 bases). Deletions cut 0 bases from V and 4 bases from J, with 8 bases between. Germline V gives CDR1 SGHRS, CDR2 YFSETQ. The CDR3 consists of 14 residues.

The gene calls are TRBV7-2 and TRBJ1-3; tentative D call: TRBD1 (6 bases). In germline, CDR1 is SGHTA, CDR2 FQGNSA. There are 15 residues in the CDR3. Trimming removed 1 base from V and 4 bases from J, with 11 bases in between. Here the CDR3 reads CASSLGGLRGNTIYF. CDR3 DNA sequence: TGTGCCAGCAGCTTAGGGGGGCTAAGGGGAAACACCATATATTTT.

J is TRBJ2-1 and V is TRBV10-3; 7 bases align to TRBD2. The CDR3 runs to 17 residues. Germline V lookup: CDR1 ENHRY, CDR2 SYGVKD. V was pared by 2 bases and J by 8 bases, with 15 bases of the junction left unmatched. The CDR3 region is CAISEPTRGTLYHEQFF. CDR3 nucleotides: TGTGCCATCAGTGAGCCTACGCGGGGGACCCTTTACCATGAGCAGTTCTTC.

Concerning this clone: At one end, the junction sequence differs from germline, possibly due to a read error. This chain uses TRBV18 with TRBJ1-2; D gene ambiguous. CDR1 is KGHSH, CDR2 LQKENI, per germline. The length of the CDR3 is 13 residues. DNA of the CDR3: TGTGCCAGCTCACTTACTAATTACTACGGCTACACCTTC. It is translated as CASSLTNYYGYTF.

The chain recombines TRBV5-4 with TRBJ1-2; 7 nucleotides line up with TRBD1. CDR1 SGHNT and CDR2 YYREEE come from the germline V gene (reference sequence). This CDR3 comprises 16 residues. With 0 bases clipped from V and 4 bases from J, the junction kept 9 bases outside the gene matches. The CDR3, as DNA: TGTGCCAGCAGCTTGGCTCTCGGTGCAGGGGGCTATGGCTACACCTTC. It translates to CASSLALGAGGYGYTF. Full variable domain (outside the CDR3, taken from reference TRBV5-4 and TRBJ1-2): ETGVTQSPTHLIKTRGQQVTLRCSSQSGHNTVSWYQQALGQGPQFIFQYYREEENGRGNFPPRFSGLQFPNYSSELNVNALELDDSALYLCASSLALGAGGYGYTFGSGTRLTVV.

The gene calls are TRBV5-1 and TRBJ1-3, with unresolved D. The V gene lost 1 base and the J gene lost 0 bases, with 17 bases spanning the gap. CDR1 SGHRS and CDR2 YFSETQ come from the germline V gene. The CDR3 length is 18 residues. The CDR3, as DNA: TGCGCCAGCAGCTTGATCCCGGGAGGGAAAGCCTCTGGAAACACCATATATTTT. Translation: CASSLIPGGKASGNTIYF. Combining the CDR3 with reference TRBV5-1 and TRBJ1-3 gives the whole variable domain KAGVTQTPRYLIKTRGQQVTLSCSPISGHRSVSWYQQTPGQGLQFLFEYFSETQRNKGNFPGRFSGRQFSNSRSEMNVSTLELGDSALYLCASSLIPGGKASGNTIYFGEGSWLTVV.

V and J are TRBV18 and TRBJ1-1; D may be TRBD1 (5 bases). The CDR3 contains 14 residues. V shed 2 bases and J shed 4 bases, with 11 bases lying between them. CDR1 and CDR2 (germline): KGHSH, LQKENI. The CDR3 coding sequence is TGTGCCAGCTCACCAGGGGGGGGAGGCACTGAAGCTTTCTTT. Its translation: CASSPGGGGTEAFF.